This TCR beta chain was recovered during a study of T-cell reconstitution after alpha-beta-depleted transplantation in children. Notes on the study in general: Recipient T cells and thymic progenitors that survived gave rise to the high TCRbeta diversity observed at day 60 in some patients. It was reported that alpha-beta T cells came from several hundred expanded graft clones (about two months after transplant).

Unique molecular identifiers were incorporated into the prepared TCRbeta library. MiXCR, run by TCRdb on the PCR reads, gives a single entry per CDR3 protein. The sample shows hundreds of thousands of distinct CDR3 sequences, around 13% of them seen only once. In this sample, this clonotype turned up a few times. What it recognizes is unknown. The sequenced sample was PBMCs, obtained before TCRalphabeta/CD19-depleted stem cell transplant. This receptor was identified in a girl aged 2 to 10 with congenital amegakaryocytic thrombocytopenia, due to receive a stem cell transplant.

The CDR3 DNA reads TGCAGTGCTAGAGAAAGCGGGAGCGGTCCAGATACGCAGTATTTT. Its protein is CSARESGSGPDTQYF. This sequence joins TRBV20-1 and TRBJ2-3; 8 bases are shared with TRBD2. CDR3 length: 15 residues. The V gene end was trimmed by 0 bases and the J gene end by 4 bases; junction bases not matched to a gene: 6. The germline V gene has CDR1 DFQATT and CDR2 SNEGSKA (reference sequence).